This TCR beta chain was identified during a study of blood T cell repertoires in COVID-19. The CDR3 runs 16 residues. Germline V gene data show CDR1 as SGHRS and CDR2 as YFSETQ. The junction had 11 bases not matched to a gene; V was cut back by 4 bases and J by 4 bases. Authors' data handling: Nucleated cell counts were estimated from reference gene primer amplification. Repertoires were generated with immunoSEQ multiplex PCR, while TCRdb's copy carries only in-frame clones and drops some. The V and J calls and clone size are taken from that table; D and trimming were inferred from the DNA. The sample lists fewer than 110,000 clones; approximately 92% were seen once.

This chain joins TRBV5-1 and TRBJ1-1; the match to TRBD1 covers 9 bases. Sequencing input: peripheral blood. The origin of this receptor is a man between 45 and 60 years old with active COVID-19. For the CDR3, the DNA is TGCGCCAGCAGCACCATACCGGGACAGGGCGGCACTGAAGCTTTCTTT. This encodes CASSTIPGQGGTEAFF.